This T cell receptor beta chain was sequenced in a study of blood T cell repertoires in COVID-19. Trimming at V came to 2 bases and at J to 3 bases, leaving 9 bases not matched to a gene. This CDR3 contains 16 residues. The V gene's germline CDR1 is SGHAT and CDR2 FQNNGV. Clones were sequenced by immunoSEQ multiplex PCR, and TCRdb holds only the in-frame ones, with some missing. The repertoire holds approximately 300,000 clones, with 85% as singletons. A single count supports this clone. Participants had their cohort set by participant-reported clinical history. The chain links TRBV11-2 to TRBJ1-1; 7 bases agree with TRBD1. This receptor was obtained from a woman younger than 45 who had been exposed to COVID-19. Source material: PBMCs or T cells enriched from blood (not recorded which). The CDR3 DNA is TGTGCCAGCAGCTTATTCCCGCAGGGGGGAGACACTGAAGCTTTCTTT. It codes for CASSLFPQGGDTEAFF.